Ten or more counts support the clone carrying this T cell receptor (beta chain). This sample is drawn from a study of Graves' ophthalmopathy and Graves' hyperthyroidism. CDR3 regions of TCR beta were amplified from RNA transcripts. The first round was an RT-PCR with HTBI primers, and the second round was a multiplex PCR. TCRdb used MiXCR to reprocess the multiplex PCR reads, holding one entry per CDR3 protein. The data hold 350,000 to 450,000 distinct CDR3 sequences, with 20% to 25% observed a single time. Sequencing was carried out using peripheral blood. This clonotype originated in a woman aged 18 to 35 with stable Graves' hyperthyroidism.

CDR3 sequence reads: CASSSPSAGLNTEAFF. The CDR3 bases are TGTGCCAGCAGCTCCCCCTCCGCAGGCCTGAACACTGAAGCTTTCTTT. The chain recombines TRBV28 with TRBJ1-1, with D unclear. This CDR3 spans 16 amino acids. The germline V gene encodes CDR1 MDHEN and CDR2 SYDVKM. The germline V and J ends were trimmed by 6 bases and 0 bases, with 17 bases remaining between them.